This T cell receptor (beta chain) was sequenced in a study of CD8+CD57+ T cells in acquired aplastic anemia (dated by TCRdb to between 2018 and 2020). Some background on the complete study: DNA extracted from sorted CD4+ and CD8+ cells had a mean of roughly 3.4 ug, with a range of roughly 0.18 to 27.4 ug. Healthy donor samples averaged roughly 9.9 million reads for CD4+ and roughly 11 million for CD8+ cells. General study outcomes and caveats: Between patients and healthy controls, no significant difference in CD8+ Simpson's diversity was found (P=0.060). Roughly 30 CD8+ CDR3 sequences were shared between patients and controls but appeared highly expressed in patients and within their immunodominant clones.

Genomic DNA was used as template for profiling of TCR beta VDJ combinations and CDR3 sequences. TCR repertoire sequencing was run on an Illumina HiSeq 2000. Per the original workflow: Repertoires were assessed using TRBV/TRBJ rearrangement plots, CDR3 size and DJ length profiles, and Simpson's diversity index. The most abundant DNA sequence in the deep sequencing data was taken as the immunodominant clone. CDR3 amino acid sequences were checked for sharing across subjects and were also compared against the VDJdb database and published repertoires. The public reads were reprocessed in TCRdb via fastp at Q25 and MiXCR, keeping in-frame beta chains. Rows are unified per CDR3 protein, each entry keeping the most common DNA and genes. What appears here as the V and J calls and clone size reflects TCRdb's work, not the paper's. This sample has about 180,000 distinct CDR3 sequences in its table, and 35% to 50% of those were observed once. The top ten hold around 3% of the sample.

This clonotype was picked up many times. Its antigen is still unknown. Per-nucleotide qualities are absent, and no much larger clonotype sits a single base away. In the study, sorted CD4+ and CD8+ blood T cells from patients with severe aplastic anemia and from healthy subjects underwent deep sequencing of TCR repertoires. Ficoll-Paque density gradient centrifugation was used to isolate peripheral blood mononuclear cells. Before DNA extraction, CD4+ and CD8+ T cells were sorted by FACS or by magnetic beads. The cysteine opens and the phenylalanine closes a CDR3 of 15 amino acids. The sequence is cut down to CDR3 DNA, 45 bases in frame from base 1. Compared with germline, V lacks 4 bases and J lacks 1 base; bases without a gene match: 7. Taken from the germline V gene, the CDR1 and CDR2 loops are SGHRS and YFSETQ.

The chain links TRBV5-1 with TRBJ2-7, and TRBD2 matches 8 of the central bases. This clonotype originated in a human donor in good health. The sample consisted of sorted CD4+, CD8+, or CD8+CD57+ T cells (not recorded which) from PBMCs. The DNA sequence follows: TGCGCCAGCAGCCAGGTGGCGGGAGGATCCTACGAGCAGTACTTC. This gives the protein CASSQVAGGSYEQYF.